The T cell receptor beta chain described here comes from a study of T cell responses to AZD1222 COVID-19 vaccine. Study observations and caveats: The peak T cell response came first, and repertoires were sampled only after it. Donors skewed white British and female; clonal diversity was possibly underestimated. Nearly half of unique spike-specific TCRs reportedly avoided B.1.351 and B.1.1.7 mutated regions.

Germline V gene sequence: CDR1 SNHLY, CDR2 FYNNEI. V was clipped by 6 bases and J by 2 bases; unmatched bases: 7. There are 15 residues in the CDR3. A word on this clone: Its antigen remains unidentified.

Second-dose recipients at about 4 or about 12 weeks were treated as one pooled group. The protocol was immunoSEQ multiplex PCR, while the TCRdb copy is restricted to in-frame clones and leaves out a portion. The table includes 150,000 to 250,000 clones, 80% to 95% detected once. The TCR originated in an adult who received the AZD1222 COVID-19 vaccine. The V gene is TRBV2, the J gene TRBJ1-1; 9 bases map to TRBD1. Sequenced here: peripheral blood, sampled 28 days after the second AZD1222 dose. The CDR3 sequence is CASRETGGRNTEAFF. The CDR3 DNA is TGTGCCAGCAGAGAAACAGGGGGCCGTAACACTGAAGCTTTCTTT.